The source of this T cell receptor (beta chain) is a study of vaccination effects on CD4 cells after COVID-19. General study points: Clones induced by infection and by vaccine showed marked clonal contraction late after vaccination.

Antigen-specific CD4+ T cells were expanded with viral peptide pools in the ViraFEST assay before sequencing. Culturing for around 10 days preceded CD4+ T cell isolation. Participants received two doses of either the BNT162b2 or mRNA-1273 vaccine. As regards this clone: Antigen unknown.

TCRdb keeps only in-frame clones here, not all; method: immunoSEQ multiplex PCR. The top ten hold less than 6% of the sample, which has about 30,000 clones, 75% to 90% seen once. This specimen was CD4+ T cells from PBMCs cultured with SARS-CoV-2 spike peptides, taken after COVID-19 vaccination. The sequence derives from a human donor who received a COVID-19 vaccine. Some clones in this sample may be carry-over from other donors' samples.

CDR3 in amino acids: CASSLGGVFGDTQYF. As DNA, the CDR3 is TGTGCCAGCAGCTTAGGCGGGGTCTTTGGGGATACGCAGTATTTT. The genes are TRBV11-1 and TRBJ2-3, with a weak D call TRBD2 (6 bases). The germline gives CDR1 SGHAT, CDR2 FQDESV (reference sequence). This CDR3 is 15 amino acids long. Trimming removed 1 base at V and 6 bases at J, with 14 bases between.